The clone carrying this T cell receptor (beta chain) was seen a handful of times. Then a second PCR, running about 6 to 12 cycles, was carried out with a sample-barcoded 5' primer and a J-beta primer mix. TCRdb re-analysed the 5' RACE reads in MiXCR, keeping a single row per CDR3 protein. The sample consists of 1.5 million or so distinct CDR3 sequences, around 39% of them appearing once. The sample comes from a study of blood T cells in healthy people across ages. V trimming: 4 bases; J trimming: 6 bases; junction bases outside the gene matches: 7. The CDR3 contains 14 residues. The germline V gene encodes CDR1 SGHKS and CDR2 YYEKEE (reference sequence).

The rearrangement links TRBV5-5 to TRBJ1-5; 7 bases line up with TRBD1. The sequenced sample was blood. This receptor was taken from a woman aged 18 to 35 in good health. CDR3 sequence reads: CASSLGQPGQPQHF. CDR3 nucleotides: TGTGCCAGCAGCCTGGGACAGCCGGGTCAGCCCCAGCATTTT.